Described below is a single T cell receptor beta chain sequence and its context. Study processing details: For nucleated cells, counts were estimated from reference gene primer amplification. The protocol was immunoSEQ multiplex PCR, while the TCRdb copy is restricted to in-frame clones and leaves out a portion. Clone size and the V and J calls come from that table; the DNA yielded D and trimming. The sample has about 62,000 clones; about nine tenths are singletons. J gave up 4 bases and V 4 bases, and 8 bases lay outside the gene matches. The germline CDR1 and CDR2 sequences are SGHNT and YYREEE (reference sequence). The CDR3 is made up of 15 amino acids. The sample is drawn from a study of blood T cell repertoires in COVID-19. Study-wide context: Nucleic acid was either cDNA or gDNA, and it came from T cells, B-cell-depleted T cells, or PBMCs.

Sequenced input: peripheral blood. The rearrangement links TRBV5-4 to TRBJ2-5; 9 bases match TRBD2. The receptor was derived from a woman aged 80 or older with acute or convalescent COVID-19. This CDR3 is CASSRGLAPAETQYF. Here the CDR3 DNA reads TGTGCCAGCAGCCGTGGACTAGCGCCTGCAGAGACCCAGTACTTC.